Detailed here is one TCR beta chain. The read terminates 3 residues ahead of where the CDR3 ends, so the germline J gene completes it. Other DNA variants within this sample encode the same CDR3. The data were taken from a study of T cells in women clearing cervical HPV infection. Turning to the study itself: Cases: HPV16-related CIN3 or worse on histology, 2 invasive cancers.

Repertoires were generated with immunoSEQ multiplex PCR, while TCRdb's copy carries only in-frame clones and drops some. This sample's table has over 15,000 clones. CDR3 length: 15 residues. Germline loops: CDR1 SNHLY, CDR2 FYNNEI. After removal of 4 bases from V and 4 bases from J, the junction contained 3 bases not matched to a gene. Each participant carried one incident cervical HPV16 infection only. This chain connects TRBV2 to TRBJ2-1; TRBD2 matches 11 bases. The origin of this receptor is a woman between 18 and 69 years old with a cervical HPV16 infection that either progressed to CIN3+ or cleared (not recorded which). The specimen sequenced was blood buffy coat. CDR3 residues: CASSVTSGRYNEQFF. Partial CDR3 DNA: TGTGCCAGCAGTGTTACTAGCGGGAGATACAATGAG. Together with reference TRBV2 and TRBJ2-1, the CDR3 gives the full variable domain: EPEVTQTPSHQVTQMGQEVILRCVPISNHLYFYWYRQILGQKVEFLVSFYNNEISEKSEIFDDQFSVERPDGSNFTLKIRSTKLEDSAMYFCASSVTSGRYNEQFFGPGTRLTVL.